Included here is one T cell receptor (beta chain) sequence, with context. Single viable CD3+CD4+CD8-CD45RO+ cells were sorted as the memory CD4+ T cells. This table comes from immunoSEQ multiplex PCR, and its TCRdb copy is limited to in-frame clones, with some not included. This sample yields approximately 65,000 clones, of which 77% are seen a single time; around 0.81% belongs to the top ten. This specimen belongs to a study of memory CD4+ T cells and cytomegalovirus serostatus. The wider study: Of the healthy Belgian adults, 8 to 10 were CMV seropositive and 20 to 30 seronegative.

Germline values: CDR1 MDHEN, CDR2 SYDVKM. V lost 6 bases to trimming and J lost 4 bases, with 16 bases between them. The length of the CDR3 is 14 residues. This chain links TRBV28 with TRBJ2-7, with D perhaps assigned TRBD1 or TRBD2 (5 bases each). Sequencing was performed on memory CD4+ T cells from blood. The source is an adult in good health and CMV-seronegative. The CDR3 spells CASRKQGAQYEQYF. CDR3 nucleotide sequence: TGTGCCAGCAGAAAGCAGGGAGCCCAATACGAGCAGTACTTC.